Given below is one T cell receptor beta chain in context. Produced via immunoSEQ multiplex PCR; TCRdb's table is partial and in-frame only. Of tens of thousands of clones listed, 35% to 45% are singletons. This entry comes from a study of neoadjuvant anti-PD-1 for oral cavity cancer. At the level of the study: Patients without progression got a fourth dose around day 43.

The germline gives CDR1 MDHEN, CDR2 SYDVKM. The CDR3 loop spans 14 amino acids. Trimming at V came to 8 bases and at J to 2 bases, leaving 5 bases not matched to a gene. Time point here: after neoadjuvant nivolumab, at surgical resection. The chain combines TRBV28 with TRBJ2-3, with TRBD1 matching over 9 bases. Source: tumor tissue, taken after nivolumab (anti-PD-1) treatment. This sequence originates from a person between 35 and 79 years old with oral cavity squamous cell carcinoma. The CDR3: CASGTGSYTDTQYF. Here the CDR3 DNA reads TGTGCCAGCGGGACAGGGAGTTACACAGATACGCAGTATTTT.